The clone carrying this T cell receptor (beta chain) was counted between two and nine times. The antigen is undetermined. The sample comes from a study of siplizumab effects on memory and regulatory T cells. Notes on the study in general: Contribution to the alloresponse seemed major for naive T cells, which also seemed more diverse than memory cells. Tregs proliferating in siplizumab cultures lacked confirmation of their suppressive function. Relative to controls at roughly 28%, mappable alloreactive CD4+ clones exhibited a mean Treg-derived proportion of under 75% with siplizumab.

Assays covered around 10^5 TCR templates per sample. Clones were read by immunoSEQ multiplex PCR, and TCRdb kept only the in-frame ones, dropping some. The data contain approximately 94,000 clones, roughly 93% of them singletons. This CDR3 region has 14 residues. Between the trimmed V and J ends, which lost 6 bases and 0 bases, there was a span of 9 bases. Germline V gene sequence: CDR1 LGHNA, CDR2 YNFKEQ. J is TRBJ1-5 and V is TRBV4-2; no clear D. The sample was CD8+ T cells sorted from blood. The sequence came from a human donor in good health. CDR3 coding DNA: TGTGCCAGCAGGGACTCCCTTAGCAATCAGCCCCAGCATTTT. Its translation: CASRDSLSNQPQHF.